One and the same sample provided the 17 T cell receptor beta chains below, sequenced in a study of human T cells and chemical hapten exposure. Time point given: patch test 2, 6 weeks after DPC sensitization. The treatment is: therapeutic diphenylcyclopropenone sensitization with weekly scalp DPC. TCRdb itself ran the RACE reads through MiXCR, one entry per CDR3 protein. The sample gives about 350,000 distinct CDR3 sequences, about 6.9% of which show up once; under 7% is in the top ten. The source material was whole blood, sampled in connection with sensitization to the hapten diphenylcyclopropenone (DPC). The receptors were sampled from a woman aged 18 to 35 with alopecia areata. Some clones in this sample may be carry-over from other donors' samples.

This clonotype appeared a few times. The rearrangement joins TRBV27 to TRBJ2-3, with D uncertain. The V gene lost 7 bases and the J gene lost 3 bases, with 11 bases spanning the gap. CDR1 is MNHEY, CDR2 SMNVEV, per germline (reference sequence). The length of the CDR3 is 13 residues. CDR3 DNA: TGTGCCAGCAAATCCAGGTTAACAGATACGCAGTATTTT. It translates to CASKSRLTDTQYF.

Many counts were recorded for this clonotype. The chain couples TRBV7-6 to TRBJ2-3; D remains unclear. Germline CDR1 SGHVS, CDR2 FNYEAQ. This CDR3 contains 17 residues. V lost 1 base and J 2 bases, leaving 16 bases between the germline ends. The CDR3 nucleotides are TGTGCCAGCAGCTTAGTGGGTTCTGACCTATACACAGATACGCAGTATTTT. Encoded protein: CASSLVGSDLYTDTQYF. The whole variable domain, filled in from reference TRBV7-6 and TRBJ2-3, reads GAGVSQSPRYKVTKRGQDVALRCDPISGHVSLYWYRQALGQGPEFLTYFNYEAQQDKSGLPNDRFSAERPEGSISTLTIQRTEQRDSAMYRCASSLVGSDLYTDTQYFGPGTRLTVL.

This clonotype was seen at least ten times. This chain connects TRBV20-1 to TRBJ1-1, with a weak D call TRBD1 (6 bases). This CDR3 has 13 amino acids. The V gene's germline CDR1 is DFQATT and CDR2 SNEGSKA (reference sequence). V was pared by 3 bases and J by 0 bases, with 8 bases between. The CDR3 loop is CSASDRLNTEAFF. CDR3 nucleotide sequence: TGCAGTGCTAGCGACAGGTTGAACACTGAAGCTTTCTTT.

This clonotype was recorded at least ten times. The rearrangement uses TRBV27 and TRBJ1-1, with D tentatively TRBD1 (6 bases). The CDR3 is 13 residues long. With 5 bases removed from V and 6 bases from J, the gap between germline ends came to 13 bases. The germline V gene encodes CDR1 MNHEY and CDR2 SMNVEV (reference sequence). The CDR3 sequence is CASSRLNRAEAFF. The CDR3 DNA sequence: TGTGCCAGCAGTCGTCTGAACAGGGCTGAAGCTTTCTTT.

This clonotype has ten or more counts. This CDR3 reads CASSPRAQGEAFF. In nucleotides, the CDR3 is TGTGCCAGCAGCCCCAGGGCACAGGGTGAAGCTTTCTTT. This chain uses TRBV7-9 with TRBJ1-1, with a possible D match to TRBD1 (6 bases). Trimming shortened V by 5 bases and J by 7 bases, and 14 bases separated the two germline ends. Germline V CDR1 and CDR2: SEHNR, FQNEAQ (reference sequence). This CDR3 has 13 residues.

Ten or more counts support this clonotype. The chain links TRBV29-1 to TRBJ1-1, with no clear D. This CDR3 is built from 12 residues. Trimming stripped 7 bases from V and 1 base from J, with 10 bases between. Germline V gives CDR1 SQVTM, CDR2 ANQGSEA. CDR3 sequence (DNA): TGCAGCGCCCTTAAGGAGAACACTGAAGCTTTCTTT. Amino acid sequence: CSALKENTEAFF.

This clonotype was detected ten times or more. The CDR3 bases are TGTGCCAGCAGTTCCCCCAGGGCCAATCAGCCCCAGCATTTT. This codes for CASSSPRANQPQHF. This rearrangement joins TRBV6-5 to TRBJ1-5; perhaps TRBD1 as D (5 bases). The V gene's germline CDR1 is MNHEY and CDR2 SVGAGI. Trimming shortened V by 4 bases and J by 3 bases, and 10 bases separated the two germline ends. The CDR3 has 14 residues.

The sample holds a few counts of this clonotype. CDR3 amino acids: CASSQGGDHTQYF. The CDR3 coding sequence is TGTGCCAGCAGCCAAGGAGGCGACCATACGCAGTATTTT. The J gene is TRBJ2-3, the V gene TRBV3-1; D is undetermined. The CDR3 covers 13 residues. The V end lost 1 base, the J end lost 7 bases, and 9 bases lay between the germline ends. Germline lookup yields CDR1 LGHDT and CDR2 YNNKEL (reference sequence).

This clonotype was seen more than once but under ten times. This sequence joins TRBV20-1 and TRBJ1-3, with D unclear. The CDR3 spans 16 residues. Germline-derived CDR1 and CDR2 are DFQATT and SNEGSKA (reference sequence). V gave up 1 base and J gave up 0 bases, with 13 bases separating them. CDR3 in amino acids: CSARVPERGSGNTIYF. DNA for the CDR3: TGCAGTGCTAGAGTCCCAGAAAGAGGCTCTGGAAACACCATATATTTT.

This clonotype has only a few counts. CDR3 sequence: CASSVGFSNQPQHF. In DNA, the CDR3 is TGTGCCAGCAGCGTAGGTTTTAGCAATCAGCCCCAGCATTTT. The chain carries TRBV9 and TRBJ1-5, with D hard to call. Looked up from germline, CDR1 is SGDLS and CDR2 is YYNGEE. Trimming removed 0 bases at V and 0 bases at J, with 4 bases between. This CDR3 contains 14 residues.

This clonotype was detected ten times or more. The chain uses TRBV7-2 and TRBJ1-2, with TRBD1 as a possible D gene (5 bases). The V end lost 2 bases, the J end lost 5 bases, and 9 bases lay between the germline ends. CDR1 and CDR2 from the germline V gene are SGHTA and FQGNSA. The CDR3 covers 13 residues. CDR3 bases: TGTGCCAGCAGCTTACCAGGGTTTTATGGCTACACCTTC. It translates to CASSLPGFYGYTF.

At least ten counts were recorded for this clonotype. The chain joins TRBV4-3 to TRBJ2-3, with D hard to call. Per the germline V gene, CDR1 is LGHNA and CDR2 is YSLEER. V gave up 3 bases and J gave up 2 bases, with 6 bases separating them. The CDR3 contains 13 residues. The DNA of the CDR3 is TGCGCCAGCAGCCATACAGACACAGATACGCAGTATTTT. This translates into CASSHTDTDTQYF.

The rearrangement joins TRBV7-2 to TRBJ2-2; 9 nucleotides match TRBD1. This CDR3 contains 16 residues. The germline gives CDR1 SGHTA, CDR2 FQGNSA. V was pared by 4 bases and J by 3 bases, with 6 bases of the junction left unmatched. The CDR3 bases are TGTGCCAGCAGCTGGACTGGGACAGGGTACACCGGGGAGCTGTTTTTT. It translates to CASSWTGTGYTGELFF.

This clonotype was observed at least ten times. CDR3 coding DNA: TGTGCCAGCAGTCACACCCCCGACAGGGGACCGACCCAGTACTTC. It encodes CASSHTPDRGPTQYF. This chain joins TRBV27 and TRBJ2-5; 8 nucleotides match TRBD1. The CDR3 spans 15 residues. J gave up 7 bases and V 5 bases, and 12 bases lay outside the gene matches. Per germline, CDR1 MNHEY and CDR2 SMNVEV (reference sequence).

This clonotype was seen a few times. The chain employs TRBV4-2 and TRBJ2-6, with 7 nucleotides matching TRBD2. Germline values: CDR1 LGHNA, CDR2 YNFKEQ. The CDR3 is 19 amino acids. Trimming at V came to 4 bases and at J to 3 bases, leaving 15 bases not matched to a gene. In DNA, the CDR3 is TGTGCCAGCAGCCCCCTGTGGGAGGGGCGGAAGGTTGGGGCCAACGTCCTGACTTTC. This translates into CASSPLWEGRKVGANVLTF.

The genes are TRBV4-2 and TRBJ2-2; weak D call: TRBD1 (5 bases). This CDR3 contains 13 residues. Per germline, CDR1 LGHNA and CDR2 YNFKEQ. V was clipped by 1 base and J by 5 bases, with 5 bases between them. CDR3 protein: CASSQGQTGELFF. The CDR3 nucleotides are TGTGCCAGCAGCCAAGGACAGACCGGGGAGCTGTTTTTT.

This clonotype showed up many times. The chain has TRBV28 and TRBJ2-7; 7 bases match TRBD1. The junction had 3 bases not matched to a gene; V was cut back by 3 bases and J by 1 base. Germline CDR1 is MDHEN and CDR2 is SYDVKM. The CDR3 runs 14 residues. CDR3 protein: CASSFLGQSYEQYF. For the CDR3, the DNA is TGTGCCAGCAGTTTCCTGGGACAGTCCTACGAGCAGTACTTC.